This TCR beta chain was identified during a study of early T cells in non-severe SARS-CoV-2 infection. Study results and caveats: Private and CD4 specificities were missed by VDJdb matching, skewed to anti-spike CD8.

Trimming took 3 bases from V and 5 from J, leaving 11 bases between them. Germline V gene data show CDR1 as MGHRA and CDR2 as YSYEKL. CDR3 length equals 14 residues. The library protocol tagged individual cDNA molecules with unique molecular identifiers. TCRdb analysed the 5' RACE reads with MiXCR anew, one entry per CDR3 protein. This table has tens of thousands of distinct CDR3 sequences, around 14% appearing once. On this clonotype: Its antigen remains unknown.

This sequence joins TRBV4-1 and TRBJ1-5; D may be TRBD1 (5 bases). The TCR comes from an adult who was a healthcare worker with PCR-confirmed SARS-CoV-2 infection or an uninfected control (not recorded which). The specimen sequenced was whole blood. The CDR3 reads CASSQWGGDQPQHF. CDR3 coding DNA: TGCGCCAGCAGCCAGTGGGGGGGAGATCAGCCCCAGCATTTT.